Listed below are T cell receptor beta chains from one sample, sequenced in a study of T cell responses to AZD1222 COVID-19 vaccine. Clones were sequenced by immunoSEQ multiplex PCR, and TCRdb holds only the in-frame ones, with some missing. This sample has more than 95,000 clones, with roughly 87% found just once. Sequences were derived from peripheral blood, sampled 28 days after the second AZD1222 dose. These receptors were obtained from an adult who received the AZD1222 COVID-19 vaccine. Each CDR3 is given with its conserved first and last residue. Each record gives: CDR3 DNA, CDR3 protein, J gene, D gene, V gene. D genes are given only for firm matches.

cdr3_nt: TGTGCCAGCAGCAGGGTTGCTGGAAACACCATATATTTT
cdr3_aa: CASSRVAGNTIYF
j_call: TRBJ1-3
d_call: NA
v_call: TRBV28

cdr3_nt: TGTGCCAGCAGCTTAACCCCTAGCGGCAGCACAGATACGCAGTATTTT
cdr3_aa: CASSLTPSGSTDTQYF
j_call: TRBJ2-3
d_call: TRBD2
v_call: TRBV5-6

cdr3_nt: TGTGCCAGCAGTCCGTATCCTAGCGGGAAGGCCTACGAGCAGTACTTC
cdr3_aa: CASSPYPSGKAYEQYF
j_call: TRBJ2-7
d_call: TRBD2
v_call: TRBV5-4

cdr3_nt: TGTGCCAGCAGTTTATCTACTTGGACAGGGGGTAGGAGCACTGAAGCTTTCTTT
cdr3_aa: CASSLSTWTGGRSTEAFF
j_call: TRBJ1-1
d_call: TRBD1
v_call: TRBV27

cdr3_nt: TGTGCCAGCAGTCCTGGGGTAAGGCAGCCCCAGCATTTT
cdr3_aa: CASSPGVRQPQHF
j_call: TRBJ1-5
d_call: NA
v_call: TRBV28

cdr3_nt: TGTGCCAGCAGTCAGGGGGCTTACGAGCAGTACTTC
cdr3_aa: CASSQGAYEQYF
j_call: TRBJ2-7
d_call: TRBD1
v_call: TRBV28

cdr3_nt: TGTGCCATCACTGACGAGCCTCTCAATGAGCAGTTCTTC
cdr3_aa: CAITDEPLNEQFF
j_call: TRBJ2-1
d_call: NA
v_call: TRBV10-3

cdr3_nt: TGTGCCAGCAGCCGGGATCCCGGGGGAGGGACTGAAGCTTTCTTT
cdr3_aa: CASSRDPGGGTEAFF
j_call: TRBJ1-1
d_call: NA
v_call: TRBV3-1/TRBV3-2

cdr3_nt: TGTGCCAGCAGCTCGAAGACTAGCGGGAGGAGGAGAGATACGCAGTATTTT
cdr3_aa: CASSSKTSGRRRDTQYF
j_call: TRBJ2-3
d_call: TRBD2
v_call: TRBV3-1/TRBV3-2

cdr3_nt: TGTGCCTGGAGTCCGACGACCGGGACAGGGGGATACGAGCAGTACTTC
cdr3_aa: CAWSPTTGTGGYEQYF
j_call: TRBJ2-7
d_call: TRBD1
v_call: TRBV30

cdr3_nt: TGTGCCAGCAGTCCCAGCACAGATACGCAGTATTTT
cdr3_aa: CASSPSTDTQYF
j_call: TRBJ2-3
d_call: NA
v_call: TRBV12-3/TRBV12-4

cdr3_nt: TGTGCCAGTAGCGGCTGGGTTGAAGCTTTCTTT
cdr3_aa: CASSGWVEAFF
j_call: TRBJ1-1
d_call: NA
v_call: TRBV19

cdr3_nt: TGTGCCAGCAGCTTGCTCGGGGGGCCCTACGAGCAGTACTTC
cdr3_aa: CASSLLGGPYEQYF
j_call: TRBJ2-7
d_call: NA
v_call: TRBV7-8

cdr3_nt: TGTGCCAGTAGTATGACGACTAGCGGGAGGGCCTACGAGCAGTACTTC
cdr3_aa: CASSMTTSGRAYEQYF
j_call: TRBJ2-7
d_call: TRBD2
v_call: TRBV19

cdr3_nt: TGCGCCAGCAGCCCCGGGACAGGCAGCGGCTTGCAGTACTTC
cdr3_aa: CASSPGTGSGLQYF
j_call: TRBJ2-7
d_call: TRBD1
v_call: TRBV5-1

cdr3_nt: TGCGCCAGCAGCCAAGTCCGGGACATCCAAGAGACCCAGTACTTC
cdr3_aa: CASSQVRDIQETQYF
j_call: TRBJ2-5
d_call: NA
v_call: TRBV4-1

cdr3_nt: TGTGCCAGCAGCAAAAGACGGAATAGCAATCAGCCCCAGCATTTT
cdr3_aa: CASSKRRNSNQPQHF
j_call: TRBJ1-5
d_call: NA
v_call: TRBV21-1

cdr3_nt: TGCAGCGTTTCCGGACTAGCGGAGAGGGGGAACACCGGGGAGCTGTTTTTT
cdr3_aa: CSVSGLAERGNTGELFF
j_call: TRBJ2-2
d_call: TRBD2
v_call: TRBV29-1